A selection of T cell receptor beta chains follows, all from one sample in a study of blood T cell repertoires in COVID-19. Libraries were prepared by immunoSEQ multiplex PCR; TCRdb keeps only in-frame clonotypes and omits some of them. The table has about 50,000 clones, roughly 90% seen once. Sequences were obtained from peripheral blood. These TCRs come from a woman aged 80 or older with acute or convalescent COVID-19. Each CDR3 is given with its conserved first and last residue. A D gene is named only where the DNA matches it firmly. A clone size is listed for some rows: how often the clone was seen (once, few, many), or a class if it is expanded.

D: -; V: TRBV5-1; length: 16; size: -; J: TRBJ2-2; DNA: TGCGCCAGCAGCCCTACCGGGACAAGGTTTAAGGGGGAGCTGTTTTTT; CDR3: CASSPTGTRFKGELFF
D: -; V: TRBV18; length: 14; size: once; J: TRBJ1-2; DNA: TGTGCCAGCTCACCAATGGCAGGGAACAATGGCTACACCTTC; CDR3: CASSPMAGNNGYTF
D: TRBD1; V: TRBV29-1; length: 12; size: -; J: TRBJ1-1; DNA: TGCAGCGTCGTACAGGGGAGCGCTGAAGCTTTCTTT; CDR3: CSVVQGSAEAFF
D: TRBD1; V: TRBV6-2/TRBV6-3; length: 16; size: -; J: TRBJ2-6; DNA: TGTGCCAGCAGTTGGACAGGGGGCTCTGGGGCCAACGTCCTGACTTTC; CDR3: CASSWTGGSGANVLTF
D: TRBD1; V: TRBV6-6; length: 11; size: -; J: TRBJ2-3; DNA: TGTGCCAGCAGTTCCTCGACAGGGGGTGATTTT; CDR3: CASSSSTGGDF
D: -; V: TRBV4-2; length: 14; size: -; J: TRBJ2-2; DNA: TGTGCCAGCAGCCGCCAGGGAAGCACCGGGGAGCTGTTTTTT; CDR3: CASSRQGSTGELFF
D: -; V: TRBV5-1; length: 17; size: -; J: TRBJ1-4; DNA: TGCGCCAGCAGCTCGTCGGGTTATGGCGCAGGAGGGGAAAAACTGTTTTTT; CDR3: CASSSSGYGAGGEKLFF
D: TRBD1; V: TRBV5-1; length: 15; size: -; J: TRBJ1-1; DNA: TGCGCCAGCAGCCGAGGACAGGGGTGGAACACTGAAGCTTTCTTT; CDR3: CASSRGQGWNTEAFF
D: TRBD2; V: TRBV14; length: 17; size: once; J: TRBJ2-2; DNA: TGTGCCAGCAGCCAAGATGTACTAGCGGGAGTTGCCGGGGAGCTGTTTTTT; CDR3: CASSQDVLAGVAGELFF
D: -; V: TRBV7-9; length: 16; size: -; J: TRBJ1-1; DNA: TGTGCCAGCAGCTTAGACCGGTTGGAGATGAACACTGAAGCTTTCTTT; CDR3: CASSLDRLEMNTEAFF
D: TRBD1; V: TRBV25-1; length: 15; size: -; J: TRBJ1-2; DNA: TGTGCCAGCAGTGACCCGGGACAGGGGGCCGGCGGCTACACCTTC; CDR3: CASSDPGQGAGGYTF
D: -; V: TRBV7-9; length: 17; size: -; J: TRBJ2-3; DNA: TGTGCCACCATATCGGAACCCAGGTTCAAGGTTGTCGATACGCAGTATTTT; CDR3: CATISEPRFKVVDTQYF
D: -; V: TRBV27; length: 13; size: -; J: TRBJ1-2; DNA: TGTGCCAGCTCCAACCAGCGGAGGGATGGCTACACCTTC; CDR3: CASSNQRRDGYTF
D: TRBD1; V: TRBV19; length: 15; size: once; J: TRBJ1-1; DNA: TGTGCCAGTAGTATCCAGGGGGCGTTGAACACTGAAGCTTTCTTT; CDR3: CASSIQGALNTEAFF
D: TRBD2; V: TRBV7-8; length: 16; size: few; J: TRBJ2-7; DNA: TGTGCCAGCAGCCCAGTAATCAGCGGGAGCAGGTACGAGCAGTACTTC; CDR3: CASSPVISGSRYEQYF
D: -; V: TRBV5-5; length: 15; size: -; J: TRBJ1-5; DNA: TGTGCCAGCAGCTCGGGGGTGGCAGGGAATCAGCCCCAGCATTTT; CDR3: CASSSGVAGNQPQHF
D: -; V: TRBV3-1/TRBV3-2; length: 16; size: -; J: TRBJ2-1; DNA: TGTGCCAGCAGGCCGGGGAAGGGACTTGCCTACAATGAGCAGTTCTTC; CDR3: CASRPGKGLAYNEQFF
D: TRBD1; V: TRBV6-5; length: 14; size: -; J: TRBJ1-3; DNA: TGTGCCAGCGGACAGGGATACTCTGGAAACACCATATATTTT; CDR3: CASGQGYSGNTIYF
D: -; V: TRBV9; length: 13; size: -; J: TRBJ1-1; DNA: TGTGCCAGCAGCGTAGCCGGGGACTCGGAAGCTTTCTTT; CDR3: CASSVAGDSEAFF
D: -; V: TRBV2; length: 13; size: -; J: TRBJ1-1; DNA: TGTGCCAGCAGTGTTGGGGGGGGCACTGAAGCTTTCTTT; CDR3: CASSVGGGTEAFF
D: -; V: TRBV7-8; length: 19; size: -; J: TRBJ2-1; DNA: TGTGCCAGCAGCTTAGAGGGACGAGGGTGGGGAGGTTTAGACAATGAGCAGTTCTTC; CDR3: CASSLEGRGWGGLDNEQFF
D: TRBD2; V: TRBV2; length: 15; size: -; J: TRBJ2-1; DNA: TGTGCCAGCAGGGCGCTAGCGGGAGTTCACAATAAGCAGTTCTTC; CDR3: CASRALAGVHNKQFF
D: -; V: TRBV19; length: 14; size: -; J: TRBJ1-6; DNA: TGTGCCAGTAATCAGGGCTCCTATAATTCACCCCTCCACTTT; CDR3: CASNQGSYNSPLHF
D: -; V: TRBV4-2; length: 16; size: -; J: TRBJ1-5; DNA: TGTGCCAGCAGCCAAGATACTTTCCAAGTTGGTCAGCCCCAGCATTTT; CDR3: CASSQDTFQVGQPQHF
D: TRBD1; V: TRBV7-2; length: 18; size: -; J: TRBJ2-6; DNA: TGTGCCAGCAGCAAGCGGACAGGGCTCATCTCTGGGGCCAACGTCCTGACTTTC; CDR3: CASSKRTGLISGANVLTF
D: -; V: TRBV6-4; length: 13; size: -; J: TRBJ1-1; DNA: TGTGCCAGCAGAAGGGGGGGGACCACTGAAGCTTTCTTT; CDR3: CASRRGGTTEAFF
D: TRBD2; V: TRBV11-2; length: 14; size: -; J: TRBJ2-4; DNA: TGTGCCAGCAGCCTACGACTAGCGGAGAACATTCAGTACTTC; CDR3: CASSLRLAENIQYF
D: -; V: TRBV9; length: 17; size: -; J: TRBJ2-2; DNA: TGTGCCAGCAGCGCCACCACTGGGGGGTTCGACACCGGGGAGCTGTTTTTT; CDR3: CASSATTGGFDTGELFF
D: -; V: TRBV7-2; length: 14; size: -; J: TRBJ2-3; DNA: TGTGCCAGCAGCCGGGACATTAGCACAGATACGCAGTATTTT; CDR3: CASSRDISTDTQYF
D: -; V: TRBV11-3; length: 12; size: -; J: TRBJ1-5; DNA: TGTGCCAGCAGCTTAGATGGCCGAACCCAGCATTTT; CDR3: CASSLDGRTQHF
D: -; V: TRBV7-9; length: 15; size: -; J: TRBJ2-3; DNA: TGTGCCAGCAGCTTAGGGGCAGGGAACACAGATACGCAGTATTTT; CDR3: CASSLGAGNTDTQYF
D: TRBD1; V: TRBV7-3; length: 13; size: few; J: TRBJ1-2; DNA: TGTGCCAGCAGCTCAGGACAGGGGGGAGGCTACACCTTC; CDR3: CASSSGQGGGYTF
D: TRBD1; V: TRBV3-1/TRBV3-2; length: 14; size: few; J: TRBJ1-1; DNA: TGTGCCAGCAGCCCCTACAGGGGTGGGACTGAAGCTTTCTTT; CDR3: CASSPYRGGTEAFF
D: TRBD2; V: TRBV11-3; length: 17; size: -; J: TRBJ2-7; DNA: TGTGCCAGCAGCGAAGGACTAGCGGGAGTTACCACCTACGAGCAGTACTTC; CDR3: CASSEGLAGVTTYEQYF
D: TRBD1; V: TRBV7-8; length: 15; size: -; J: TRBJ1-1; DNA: TGTGCCAGCAGCTTAGCGCCAGGGACAGGACCCAATGCGATCTTT; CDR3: CASSLAPGTGPNAIF
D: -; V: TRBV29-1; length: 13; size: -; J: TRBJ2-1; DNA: TGCAGCGGAACCCGGACAGATTTCAATGAGCAGTTCTTC; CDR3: CSGTRTDFNEQFF
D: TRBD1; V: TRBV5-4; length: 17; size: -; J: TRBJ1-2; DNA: TGTGCCAGCAGCTTACAGGGGGAATATGCTGTCAACTATGGCTACACCTTC; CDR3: CASSLQGEYAVNYGYTF
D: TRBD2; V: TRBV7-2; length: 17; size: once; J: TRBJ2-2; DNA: TGTGCCAGCAGCTTAGGAGCGGGAGCGCGGATAGCCGGGGAGCTGTTTTTT; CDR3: CASSLGAGARIAGELFF
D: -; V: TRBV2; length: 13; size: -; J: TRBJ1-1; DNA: TGTGCCAGCGGTGGGGCTCCGAACACTGAAGCTTTCTTT; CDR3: CASGGAPNTEAFF
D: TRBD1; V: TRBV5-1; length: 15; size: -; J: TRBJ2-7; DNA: TGCGCCAGCAGCTTGAATCCGGGACAGGCCTACGAGCAGTACTTC; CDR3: CASSLNPGQAYEQYF
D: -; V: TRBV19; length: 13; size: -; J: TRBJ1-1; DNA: TGTGCCAGTAACACGGACTCTAAAGAGGAAGCTTTCTTT; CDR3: CASNTDSKEEAFF
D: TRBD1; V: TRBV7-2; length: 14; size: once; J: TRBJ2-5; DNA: TGTGCCAGCACCTTGGGACAGGGACAAGAGACCCAGTACTTC; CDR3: CASTLGQGQETQYF
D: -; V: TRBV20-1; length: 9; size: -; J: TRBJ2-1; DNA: TGCAGTGCAGGGGGTGAGCAGTTCTTC; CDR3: CSAGGEQFF
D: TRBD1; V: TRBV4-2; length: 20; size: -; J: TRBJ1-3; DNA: TGTGCCAGCAGCCAAGATTTGAGTATCTTTGGGACAGGGGGGGGAAACACCATATATTTT; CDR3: CASSQDLSIFGTGGGNTIYF
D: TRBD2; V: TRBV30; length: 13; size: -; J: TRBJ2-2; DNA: TGTGCCTGGAGCCTAGCGGACACCGGGGAGCTGTTTTTT; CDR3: CAWSLADTGELFF
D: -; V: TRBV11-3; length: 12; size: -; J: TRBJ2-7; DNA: TGTGCCAGCAGCAAAGCAGGCTACGAGCAGTACTTC; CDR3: CASSKAGYEQYF
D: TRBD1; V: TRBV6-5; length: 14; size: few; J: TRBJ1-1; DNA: TGTGCCAGCAGTCCGGGGACAGTGAACACTGAAGCTTTCTTT; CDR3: CASSPGTVNTEAFF
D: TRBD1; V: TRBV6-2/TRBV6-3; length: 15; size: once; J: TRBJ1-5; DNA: TGTGCCAGCAGTTATCAAGCAGGGGGCCTTCAGCCCCAGCATTTT; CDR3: CASSYQAGGLQPQHF
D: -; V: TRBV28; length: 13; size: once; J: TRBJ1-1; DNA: TGTGCCGGGCGGGACCCTCAGGGCACTGAAGCTTTCTTT; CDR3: CAGRDPQGTEAFF
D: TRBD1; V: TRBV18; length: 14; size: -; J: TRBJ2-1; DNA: TGTGCCACACGACTGACAGGGCTCCCAGGGGAGCAGTTCTTC; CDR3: CATRLTGLPGEQFF
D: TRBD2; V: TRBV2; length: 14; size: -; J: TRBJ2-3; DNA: TGTGCCAGCAGTCTAGCGGGAGACGCAGATACGCAGTATTTT; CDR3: CASSLAGDADTQYF
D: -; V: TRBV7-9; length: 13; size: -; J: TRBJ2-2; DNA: TGTGCCAGCAGCTACAGGGTCACCGGGGAGCTGTTTTTT; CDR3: CASSYRVTGELFF
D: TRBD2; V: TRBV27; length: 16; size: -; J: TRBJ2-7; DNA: TGTGCCAGCAGTTTCGCCCAAGCGGGAGTTGGGTACGAGCAGTACTTC; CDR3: CASSFAQAGVGYEQYF
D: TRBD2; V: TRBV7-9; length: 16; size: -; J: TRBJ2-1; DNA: TGTGCCAGCAGCTCTCTAGCGGGAGGATTTGGCAATGAGCAGTTCTTC; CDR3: CASSSLAGGFGNEQFF
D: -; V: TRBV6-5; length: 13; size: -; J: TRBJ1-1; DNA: TGTGCCAGCAGAAACCAACTCAGGGAACAAGCTTTCTTT; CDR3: CASRNQLREQAFF
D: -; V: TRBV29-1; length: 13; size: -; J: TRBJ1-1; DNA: TGCAGCGTCCGAGGACAGCCTAACACTGAAGCTTTCTTT; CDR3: CSVRGQPNTEAFF